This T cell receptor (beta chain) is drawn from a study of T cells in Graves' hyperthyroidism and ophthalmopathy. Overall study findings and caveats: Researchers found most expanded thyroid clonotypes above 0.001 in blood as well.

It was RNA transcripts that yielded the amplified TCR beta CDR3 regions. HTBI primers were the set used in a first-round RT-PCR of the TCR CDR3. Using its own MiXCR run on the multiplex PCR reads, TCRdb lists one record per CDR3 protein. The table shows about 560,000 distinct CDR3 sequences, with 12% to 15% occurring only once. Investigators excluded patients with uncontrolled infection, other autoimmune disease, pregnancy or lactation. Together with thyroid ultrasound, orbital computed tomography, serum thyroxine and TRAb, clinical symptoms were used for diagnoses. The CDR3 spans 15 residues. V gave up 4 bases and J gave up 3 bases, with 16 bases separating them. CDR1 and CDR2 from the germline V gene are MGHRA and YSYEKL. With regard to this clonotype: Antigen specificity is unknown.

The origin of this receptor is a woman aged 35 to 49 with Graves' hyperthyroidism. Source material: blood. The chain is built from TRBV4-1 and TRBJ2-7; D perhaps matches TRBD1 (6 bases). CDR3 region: CASSPKAEGGYEQYF. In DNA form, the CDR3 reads TGCGCCAGCAGCCCTAAGGCCGAAGGGGGCTACGAGCAGTACTTC.